The 4 T cell receptor beta chains in this list originate from one sample, sequenced in a study of blood T cell repertoires in COVID-19. Method: immunoSEQ multiplex PCR; TCRdb's copy keeps in-frame clones and lacks some. The sample lists about 280,000 clones; approximately 89% were seen once. Sequenced: peripheral blood. These receptors all come from a man aged 35 to 55 with active or convalescent COVID-19.

The chain links TRBV4-1 to TRBJ2-7; D remains ambiguous. Germline-derived CDR1 and CDR2 are MGHRA and YSYEKL. V gave up 2 bases and J gave up 0 bases, with 11 bases separating them. This CDR3 is built from 15 residues. The CDR3 DNA reads TGCGCCAGCAGCCAACAGGCGATCTCCTCCTACGAGCAGTACTTC. Its translation is CASSQQAISSYEQYF.

V is TRBV7-2 and J is TRBJ2-1; unclear D gene. This CDR3 is 15 amino acids long. The germline V gene has CDR1 SGHTA and CDR2 FQGNSA. Trimming pared 1 base from V and 3 bases from J, leaving 10 bases between. CDR3 sequence (DNA): TGTGCCAGCAGCTTAGACCGCGGATTCTACAATGAGCAGTTCTTC. This encodes CASSLDRGFYNEQFF.

The chain combines TRBV30 with TRBJ1-1, with TRBD1 as a possible D gene (5 bases). CDR3 length: 13 residues. The ends were cut back, 2 bases at V and 7 bases at J, with 14 bases in the middle. Per the germline V gene, CDR1 is GTSNPN and CDR2 is SVGIG (reference sequence). CDR3 protein: CAWSPPGQDEAFF. CDR3 DNA sequence: TGTGCCTGGAGTCCCCCAGGGCAGGATGAAGCTTTCTTT.

The chain uses TRBV10-3 and TRBJ1-2, with 12 positions matching TRBD1. V lost 7 bases to trimming and J lost 4 bases; unmatched junction nucleotides: 10. The CDR3 runs to 16 residues. The germline V gene encodes CDR1 ENHRY and CDR2 SYGVKD. Here the CDR3 reads CAITAGQGAGSYGYTF. The CDR3 region has the DNA TGTGCCATCACCGCGGGACAGGGGGCGGGTTCCTATGGCTACACCTTC.